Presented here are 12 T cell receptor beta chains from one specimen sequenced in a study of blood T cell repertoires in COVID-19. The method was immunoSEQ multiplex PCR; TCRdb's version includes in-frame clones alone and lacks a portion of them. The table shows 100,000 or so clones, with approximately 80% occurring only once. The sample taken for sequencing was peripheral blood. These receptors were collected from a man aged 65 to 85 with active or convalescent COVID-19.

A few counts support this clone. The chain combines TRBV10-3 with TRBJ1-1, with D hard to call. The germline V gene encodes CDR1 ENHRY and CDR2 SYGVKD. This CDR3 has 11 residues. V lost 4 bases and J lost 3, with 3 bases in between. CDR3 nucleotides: TGTGCCATCAGTGCGGACACTGAAGCTTTCTTT. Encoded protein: CAISADTEAFF.

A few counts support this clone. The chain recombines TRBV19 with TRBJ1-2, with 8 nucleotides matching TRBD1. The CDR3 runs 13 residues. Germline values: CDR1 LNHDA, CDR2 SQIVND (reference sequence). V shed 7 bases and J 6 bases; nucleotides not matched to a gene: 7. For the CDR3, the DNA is TGTGCCAGTAATGCTAGGACAGGGCATGGCTACACCTTC. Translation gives CASNARTGHGYTF.

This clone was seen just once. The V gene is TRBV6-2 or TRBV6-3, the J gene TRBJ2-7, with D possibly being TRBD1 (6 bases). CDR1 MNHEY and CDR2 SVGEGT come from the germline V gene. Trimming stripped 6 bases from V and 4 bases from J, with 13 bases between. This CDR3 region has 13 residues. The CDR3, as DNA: TGTGCCAGCAGCCGCGGACAGCCTTACGAGCAGTACTTC. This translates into CASSRGQPYEQYF.

CDR3 region: CASSQGTGNTGELFF. The CDR3 nucleotides read TGTGCCAGCAGCCAAGGGACAGGGAACACCGGGGAGCTGTTTTTT. The chain is built from TRBV3-1 (or the pseudogene TRBV3-2) and TRBJ2-2, with TRBD1 matching 7 bases. The germline V gene encodes CDR1 LGHDT and CDR2 YNNKEL (reference sequence). After removal of 1 base from V and 1 base from J, the junction contained 0 bases not matched to a gene. The CDR3 covers 15 residues.

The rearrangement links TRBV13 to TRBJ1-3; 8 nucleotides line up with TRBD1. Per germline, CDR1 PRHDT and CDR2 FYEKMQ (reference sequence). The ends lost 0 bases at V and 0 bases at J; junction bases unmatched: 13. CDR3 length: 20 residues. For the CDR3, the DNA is TGTGCCAGCAGCTTAGGTCCGGGACAGGTCCTTCCTATCTCTGGAAACACCATATATTTT. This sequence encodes CASSLGPGQVLPISGNTIYF.

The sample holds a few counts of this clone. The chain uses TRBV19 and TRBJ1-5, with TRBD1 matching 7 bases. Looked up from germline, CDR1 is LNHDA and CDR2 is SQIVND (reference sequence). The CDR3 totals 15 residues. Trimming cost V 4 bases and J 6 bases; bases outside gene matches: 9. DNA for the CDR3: TGTGCCAGTAGTACCCCGACAGGGCGTACTCAGCCCCAGCATTTT. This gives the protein CASSTPTGRTQPQHF.

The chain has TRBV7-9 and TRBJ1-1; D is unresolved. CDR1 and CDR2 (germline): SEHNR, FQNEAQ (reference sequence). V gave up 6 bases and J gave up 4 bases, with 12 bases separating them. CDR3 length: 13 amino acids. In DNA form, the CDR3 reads TGTGCCAGCAGTGTGGGGAGCAGCACTGAAGCTTTCTTT. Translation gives CASSVGSSTEAFF.

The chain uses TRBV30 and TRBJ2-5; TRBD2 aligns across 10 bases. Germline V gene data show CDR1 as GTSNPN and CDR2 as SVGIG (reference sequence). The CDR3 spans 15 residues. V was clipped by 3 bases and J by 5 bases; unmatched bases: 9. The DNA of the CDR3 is TGTGCCTGGAGCGCCATCCGGGGACTAGCGGAGACCCAGTACTTC. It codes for CAWSAIRGLAETQYF.

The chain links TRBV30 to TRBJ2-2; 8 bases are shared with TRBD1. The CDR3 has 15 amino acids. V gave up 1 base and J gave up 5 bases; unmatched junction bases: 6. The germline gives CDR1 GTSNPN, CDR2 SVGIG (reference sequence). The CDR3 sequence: CAWSDWDRLTGELFF. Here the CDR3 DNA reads TGTGCCTGGAGTGACTGGGACAGGTTAACCGGGGAGCTGTTTTTT.

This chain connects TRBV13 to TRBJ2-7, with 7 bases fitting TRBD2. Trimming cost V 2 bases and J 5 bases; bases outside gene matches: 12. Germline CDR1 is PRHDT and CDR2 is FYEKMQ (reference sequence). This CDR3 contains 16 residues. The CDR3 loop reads CASSLNAGASRDEQYF. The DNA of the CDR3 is TGTGCCAGCAGCTTAAATGCGGGAGCCTCAAGGGACGAGCAGTACTTC.

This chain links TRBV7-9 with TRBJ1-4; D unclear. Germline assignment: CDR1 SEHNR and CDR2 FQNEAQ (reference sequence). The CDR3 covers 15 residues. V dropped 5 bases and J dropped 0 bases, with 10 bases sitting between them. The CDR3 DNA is TGTGCCAGCAGCCAACTACCTGCAACTAATGAAAAACTGTTTTTT. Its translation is CASSQLPATNEKLFF.

CDR3 region: CASSPGTSGSNEQFF. CDR3 nucleotides: TGTGCCAGCAGCCCAGGGACTAGCGGGTCCAATGAGCAGTTCTTC. The chain is built from TRBV9 and TRBJ2-1; 12 bases line up with TRBD2. The germline V gene encodes CDR1 SGDLS and CDR2 YYNGEE. V trimming: 4 bases; J trimming: 6 bases; junction bases outside the gene matches: 5. The CDR3 contains 15 residues.